The 22 T cell receptor beta chains below were found in one sample sequenced in a study of T cells in Graves' hyperthyroidism and ophthalmopathy. Template material for amplifying TCR beta CDR3 regions consisted of RNA transcripts. TCR CDR3 regions were first amplified by RT-PCR with HTBI primers. TCRdb re-derived calls from the multiplex PCR reads in MiXCR, one entry per CDR3 protein. The repertoire holds hundreds of thousands of distinct CDR3 sequences, with around a quarter as singletons. Input material: blood. Receptor source: a woman in her twenties or thirties with Graves' ophthalmopathy.

The gene calls are TRBV11-1 and TRBJ1-2, with unresolved D. The germline V gene encodes CDR1 SGHAT and CDR2 FQDESV (reference sequence). The CDR3 is 12 amino acids. V shed 5 bases and J shed 7 bases, with 11 bases lying between them. The CDR3 DNA is TGTGCCAGCAGCCTGTGGGATATTGGCTACACCTTC. Amino acid sequence: CASSLWDIGYTF.

The gene calls are TRBV27 and TRBJ2-7, with D unresolved. Between the trimmed V and J ends, which lost 5 bases and 9 bases, there was a span of 23 bases. Per the germline V gene, CDR1 is MNHEY and CDR2 is SMNVEV (reference sequence). The CDR3 contains 15 residues. The CDR3 region is CASSEPPPPWVGQYF. Written as DNA, the CDR3 is TGTGCCAGCAGTGAACCCCCCCCGCCATGGGTCGGGCAGTACTTC.

This clonotype was found many times. The V and J genes are TRBV6-2 or TRBV6-3 and TRBJ2-7, with D possibly called TRBD1 or TRBD2 (7 bases each). The CDR3 length is 15 residues. The germline gives CDR1 MNHEY, CDR2 SVGEGT. Trimming pared 4 bases from V and 2 bases from J, leaving 15 bases between. Written as DNA, the CDR3 is TGTGCCAGCAGTTTTGCGGGGGACAGAGCCTACGAGCAGTACTTC. It specifies CASSFAGDRAYEQYF.

The chain recombines TRBV6-1 with TRBJ1-5; no definite D call. The CDR3 length is 16 residues. Germline-derived CDR1 and CDR2 are MNHNS and SASEGT. Trimming removed 6 bases at V and 2 bases at J, with 17 bases between. As DNA, the CDR3 is TGTGCCAGCAGCTTGTTCGCGGAGGTCGGCAATCAGCCCCAGCATTTT. It translates to CASSLFAEVGNQPQHF.

This clonotype was counted many times. This chain uses TRBV12-3 or TRBV12-4 with TRBJ2-5; weak D call: TRBD1 (5 bases). This CDR3 spans 13 amino acids. Trimming shortened V by 6 bases and J by 0 bases, and 8 bases separated the two germline ends. The CDR3: CASRDSDQETQYF. The CDR3 bases are TGTGCCAGCAGAGACAGTGACCAAGAGACCCAGTACTTC.

This chain links TRBV6-1 with TRBJ2-5; D unresolved. The germline gives CDR1 MNHNS, CDR2 SASEGT. The CDR3 is made up of 11 amino acids. Trimming removed 7 bases from V and 5 bases from J, with 8 bases in between. CDR3 loop: CASTKRETQYF. The CDR3 DNA reads as TGTGCCAGCACCAAAAGGGAGACCCAGTACTTC.

This clonotype appeared many times. The chain recombines TRBV20-1 with TRBJ2-5, with 9 bases aligning to TRBD2. V shed 1 base, J shed 10 bases, and the junction held 7 bases outside the gene matches. The CDR3 totals 13 residues. Germline V CDR1 and CDR2: DFQATT, SNEGSKA (reference sequence). This CDR3 is CSARGPSGAIQYF. As DNA, the CDR3 is TGCAGTGCTAGAGGTCCTAGCGGGGCGATCCAGTACTTC.

This clonotype appeared a few times. The J gene is TRBJ1-5, the V gene TRBV5-1, with D possibly matching TRBD1 (5 bases). CDR3 length: 13 amino acids. The germline V and J ends were trimmed by 4 bases and 5 bases, with 10 bases remaining between them. CDR1 is SGHRS, CDR2 YFSETQ, per germline. The CDR3 loop is CASSRRGDQPQHF. The CDR3 DNA follows: TGCGCCAGCAGCCGAAGAGGGGATCAGCCCCAGCATTTT.

This clonotype occurred many times. The chain couples TRBV12-3 or TRBV12-4 to TRBJ2-5; 10 positions match TRBD1. J was trimmed by 2 bases and V by 4 bases; bases with no gene match: 4. The CDR3 is made up of 15 amino acids. CDR3 region: CASSSGQGQQETQYF. CDR3 nucleotides: TGTGCCAGCAGTTCGGGACAGGGGCAACAAGAGACCCAGTACTTC.

There are a few counts of this clonotype. The chain joins TRBV15 to TRBJ2-2; D ambiguous. Trimming removed 4 bases from V and 7 bases from J, with 7 bases in between. CDR3 length equals 12 residues. Looked up from germline, CDR1 is LNHNV and CDR2 is YYDKDF (reference sequence). DNA of the CDR3: TGTGCCACCAGCACCAATAACGGGGAGCTGTTTTTT. Protein sequence: CATSTNNGELFF. Looking up the rest from reference TRBV15 and TRBJ2-2 gives the full variable domain: DAMVIQNPRYQVTQFGKPVTLSCSQTLNHNVMYWYQQKSSQAPKLLFHYYDKDFNNEADTPDNFQSRRPNTSFCFLDIRSPGLGDTAMYLCATSTNNGELFFGEGSRLTVL.

This clonotype was counted a few times. The chain is built from TRBV27 and TRBJ1-5, with TRBD1 matching 7 bases. This CDR3 is built from 14 residues. The junction had 13 bases not matched to a gene; V was cut back by 8 bases and J by 9 bases. The V gene's germline CDR1 is MNHEY and CDR2 SMNVEV (reference sequence). For the CDR3, the DNA is TGTGCCAGCGGGAACCGGGACAGCAGCGGGCCCCAGCATTTT. Encoded protein: CASGNRDSSGPQHF.

The chain is built from TRBV2 and TRBJ1-2; D is possibly TRBD1 (6 bases). This CDR3 spans 16 amino acids. The germline gives CDR1 SNHLY, CDR2 FYNNEI. CDR3: CASHSDRTAPSGGYTF. The CDR3 region has the DNA TGTGCTTCACACTCAGATCGGACAGCTCCCTCGGGGGGCTACACCTTC. Supplemented by reference TRBV2 and TRBJ1-2, the full variable domain reads EPEVTQTPSHQVTQMGQEVILRCVPISNHLYFYWYRQILGQKVEFLVSFYNNEISEKSEIFDDQFSVERPDGSNFTLKIRSTKLEDSAMYFCASHSDRTAPSGGYTFGSGTRLTVV.

This chain uses TRBV11-1 with TRBJ1-5; 8 positions match TRBD1. This CDR3 spans 16 amino acids. With V trimmed by 5 bases and J by 3 bases, 9 bases remained unmatched. Looked up from germline, CDR1 is SGHAT and CDR2 is FQDESV (reference sequence). The CDR3 loop reads CASSTSRTGFNQPQHF. CDR3 DNA: TGTGCCAGCAGCACCTCTAGGACAGGGTTCAATCAGCCCCAGCATTTT. Looking up the rest from reference TRBV11-1 and TRBJ1-5 gives the full variable domain: EAEVAQSPRYKITEKSQAVAFWCDPISGHATLYWYRQILGQGPELLVQFQDESVVDDSQLPKDRFSAERLKGVDSTLKIQPAELGDSAMYLCASSTSRTGFNQPQHFGDGTRLSIL.

The chain is built from TRBV27 and TRBJ1-1; maybe TRBD1 (6 bases). The CDR3 runs to 15 residues. Germline CDR1 reads MNHEY; CDR2 reads SMNVEV (reference sequence). V dropped 2 bases and J dropped 5 bases, with 15 bases sitting between them. The CDR3 bases are TGTGCCAGCAGTTTAGGTGGGGGCGGGAGGACTGAAGCTTTCTTT. As protein: CASSLGGGGRTEAFF.

In its sample, this clonotype was seen many times. The V gene is TRBV5-1, the J gene TRBJ1-2, with TRBD1 identical over 7 bases. Trimming took 4 bases from V and 2 from J; bases not matched to a gene: 5. Germline assignment: CDR1 SGHRS and CDR2 YFSETQ. The CDR3 is 14 residues long. The CDR3 DNA reads TGCGCCAGCAGCCCCCAGACAGGGAACTATGGCTACACCTTC. Protein product: CASSPQTGNYGYTF.

Turning to this clonotype: Possible read error: a much larger clone is one base away. This chain links TRBV27 with TRBJ1-2; D perhaps matches TRBD1 (5 bases). Germline V gives CDR1 MNHEY, CDR2 SMNVEV (reference sequence). The CDR3 runs 13 residues. V shed 4 bases and J shed 6 bases, with 12 bases lying between them. CDR3 DNA sequence: TGTGCCAGCAGTTACAAGCCAGGGAATGGCTACACCTTC. Amino acids: CASSYKPGNGYTF.

This clonotype has a count of ten or more. This sequence joins TRBV12-3 or TRBV12-4 and TRBJ1-1; no reliable D call. CDR3 length: 15 residues. Trimming left V 3 bases short and J 10 bases short, with 21 bases between. DNA of the CDR3: TGTGCCAGCAGTTTTCTTCTCTCCCCCAGCGTAGGAGCTTTCTTT. Its translation is CASSFLLSPSVGAFF.

The table lists this clonotype with a count of one. This chain connects TRBV29-1 to TRBJ1-2, with 7 bases aligning to TRBD1. The length of the CDR3 is 15 residues. V dropped 1 base and J dropped 2; count of bases not matched to a gene: 7. Germline loops: CDR1 SQVTM, CDR2 ANQGSEA. CDR3: CSVEGQGGVNYGYTF. CDR3 nucleotides: TGCAGCGTTGAAGGACAGGGAGGGGTCAACTATGGCTACACCTTC.

This clonotype was counted a single time. This chain joins TRBV29-1 and TRBJ1-1; 11 bases align to TRBD1. There are 13 residues in the CDR3. Trimming removed 7 bases from V and 6 bases from J; junction bases left unmatched: 7. In germline, CDR1 is SQVTM, CDR2 ANQGSEA. The CDR3 sequence is CSARTGGWAEAFF. The CDR3 DNA follows: TGCAGCGCTAGGACAGGGGGCTGGGCTGAAGCTTTCTTT.

The V gene is TRBV24-1, the J gene TRBJ2-4; D is perhaps TRBD1 (5 bases). The CDR3 sequence is 15 residues long. The ends were cut back, 9 bases at V and 2 bases at J, with 16 bases in the middle. CDR1 is KGHDR and CDR2 is SFDVKD in the germline V gene. The CDR3 DNA sequence: TGTGCCACCCCCTTATGGGGCCGGACCAAAAACATTCAGTACTTC. It yields the protein CATPLWGRTKNIQYF.

This clonotype occurred many times. This rearrangement joins TRBV10-3 to TRBJ1-1; 8 positions match TRBD1. Per the germline V gene, CDR1 is ENHRY and CDR2 is SYGVKD. The trim removed 5 bases at V and 4 bases at J, leaving 15 bases unmatched. This CDR3 has 17 amino acids. The CDR3 DNA sequence: TGTGCCATCAGTAAATTACAGGGGGGCGGGGGTAGCACTGAAGCTTTCTTT. As protein: CAISKLQGGGGSTEAFF.

The table lists this clonotype with many counts. It may be a read error: a sequence one base away is much more abundant. The chain joins TRBV4-2 to TRBJ2-7; 8 nucleotides agree with TRBD1. Germline lookup yields CDR1 LGHNA and CDR2 YNFKEQ. The CDR3 is made up of 14 amino acids. The CDR3 here is CANSQGTGKYEQYF. The CDR3 DNA is TGTGCCAACAGCCAGGGGACAGGTAAATACGAGCAGTACTTC.